Listed below are T cell receptor beta chains from one sample, sequenced in a study of T cell responses to AZD1222 COVID-19 vaccine. The protocol was immunoSEQ multiplex PCR, while the TCRdb copy is restricted to in-frame clones and leaves out a portion. Of nearly 200,000 clones in the sample, roughly 92% were seen once. Sequencing used peripheral blood, obtained 28 days after the second AZD1222 dose. The receptors originated from an adult who received the AZD1222 COVID-19 vaccine. The CDR3 runs from the conserved cysteine through the conserved F or W. The order of the fields is J gene, V gene, CDR3 protein.

J gene: TRBJ1-2
V gene: TRBV27
CDR3 protein: CASSSGGYGYTF

J gene: TRBJ1-2
V gene: TRBV5-1
CDR3 protein: CASSVTGTAGGDYGYTF

J gene: TRBJ1-2
V gene: TRBV4-1
CDR3 protein: CASSQDVTPGAGGYTF

J gene: TRBJ1-2
V gene: TRBV7-2
CDR3 protein: CASSFREPGYTF

J gene: TRBJ1-3
V gene: TRBV3-1/TRBV3-2
CDR3 protein: CASSPTDSGNTIYF

J gene: TRBJ2-4
V gene: TRBV19
CDR3 protein: CASSRQETKNIQYF

J gene: TRBJ2-3
V gene: TRBV5-1
CDR3 protein: CASSLGDTSDTQYF

J gene: TRBJ2-2
V gene: TRBV19
CDR3 protein: CASSRRGENTGELFF

J gene: TRBJ1-1
V gene: TRBV18
CDR3 protein: CASSPNTEAFF

J gene: TRBJ1-2
V gene: TRBV7-2
CDR3 protein: CASSLFSYGYTF

J gene: TRBJ2-3
V gene: TRBV21-1
CDR3 protein: CASRGQGNSTDTQYF

J gene: TRBJ2-3
V gene: TRBV27
CDR3 protein: CATLADTQYF

J gene: TRBJ2-1
V gene: TRBV11-3
CDR3 protein: CASSPPGGGFGEQFF

J gene: TRBJ1-6
V gene: TRBV7-2
CDR3 protein: CASSREGQGNSPLHF

J gene: TRBJ2-1
V gene: TRBV6-6
CDR3 protein: CASSSTPGRKQFF

J gene: TRBJ2-5
V gene: TRBV3-1/TRBV3-2
CDR3 protein: CASSPPGLAQETQYF

J gene: TRBJ2-7
V gene: TRBV11-2
CDR3 protein: CASSVSGTGIFNEQYF

J gene: TRBJ2-1
V gene: TRBV18
CDR3 protein: CASSPEGSVFF

J gene: TRBJ2-1
V gene: TRBV6-5
CDR3 protein: CASSIGDGPYNEQFF

J gene: TRBJ1-1
V gene: TRBV30
CDR3 protein: CALDLGAPKAFF

J gene: TRBJ1-6
V gene: TRBV2
CDR3 protein: CASSEGDRMNSPLHF

J gene: TRBJ2-2
V gene: TRBV6-6
CDR3 protein: CASSRRRTLDTGELFF

J gene: TRBJ1-2
V gene: TRBV6-1
CDR3 protein: CASSEQLQGAVDGYTF

J gene: TRBJ2-1
V gene: TRBV12-5
CDR3 protein: CASGWPGGEQFF

J gene: TRBJ2-5
V gene: TRBV4-1
CDR3 protein: CASSQDPSGGQETQYF

J gene: TRBJ2-1
V gene: TRBV7-3
CDR3 protein: CASSEWGSYNEQFF

J gene: TRBJ1-5
V gene: TRBV9
CDR3 protein: CASSPRGDAGNQPQHF

J gene: TRBJ1-3
V gene: TRBV18
CDR3 protein: CASSLDGSGNTIYF

J gene: TRBJ2-1
V gene: TRBV5-8
CDR3 protein: CASSPLEHNEQFF

J gene: TRBJ2-7
V gene: TRBV7-9
CDR3 protein: CASSYMAGPIYEQYF

J gene: TRBJ2-7
V gene: TRBV18
CDR3 protein: CASSPTSGGYEQYF

J gene: TRBJ1-1
V gene: TRBV30
CDR3 protein: CAWAPTGLGTEAFF

J gene: TRBJ1-1
V gene: TRBV5-1
CDR3 protein: CASSQSGSGTEAFF

J gene: TRBJ2-5
V gene: TRBV10-3
CDR3 protein: CAIKGGAQETQYF

J gene: TRBJ1-1
V gene: TRBV30
CDR3 protein: CAWRTGVFNTEAFF

J gene: TRBJ2-3
V gene: TRBV5-1
CDR3 protein: CASSLASQGTDTQYF

J gene: TRBJ1-1
V gene: TRBV13
CDR3 protein: CASSLGRGIFTEAFF

J gene: TRBJ2-7
V gene: TRBV6-5
CDR3 protein: CASSYSRGGPYEQYF

J gene: TRBJ1-1
V gene: TRBV20-1
CDR3 protein: CSAREYTEAFF

J gene: TRBJ2-3
V gene: TRBV7-9
CDR3 protein: CASSHGSSGGFADTQYF

J gene: TRBJ1-1
V gene: TRBV2
CDR3 protein: CASSDGPWSEAFF

J gene: TRBJ1-5
V gene: TRBV9
CDR3 protein: CASSADVMNQPQHF

J gene: TRBJ1-5
V gene: TRBV11-2
CDR3 protein: CASSDGTYSNQPQHF

J gene: TRBJ1-6
V gene: TRBV10-1
CDR3 protein: CASSESDRPNSPLHF

J gene: TRBJ1-5
V gene: TRBV28
CDR3 protein: CASSLRGGQPQHF

J gene: TRBJ1-1
V gene: TRBV18
CDR3 protein: CASSPGQGLEAFF

J gene: TRBJ1-4
V gene: TRBV6-5
CDR3 protein: CASTATVTNEKLFF

J gene: TRBJ2-7
V gene: TRBV9
CDR3 protein: CASSETSTSSYEQYF

J gene: TRBJ2-3
V gene: TRBV5-1
CDR3 protein: CASSPGWADTQYF

J gene: TRBJ1-2
V gene: TRBV20-1
CDR3 protein: CSAPGFGYTF

J gene: TRBJ2-1
V gene: TRBV3-1/TRBV3-2
CDR3 protein: CASSQLGGNEQFF